This TCR beta chain emerged from a study of CD8 T cells in Susac syndrome. Sequencing of TCR beta was performed on blood CD8+ and CD4+ T cells. cDNA came from approximately 0.5 to 1 ug RNA primed by random hexamers. The immunoSEQ assay covered 54 Vbeta and 13 Jbeta segments for CDR3. MiXCR was run by TCRdb on the immunoSEQ multiplex PCR reads, yielding one entry per CDR3 protein. The profile covers about 180,000 distinct CDR3 sequences, with about 95% appearing a single time and around 0.15% taken by the ten largest. The J segment lost 7 bases and the V segment lost 8 bases, leaving 4 bases of the junction unmatched. This CDR3 has 12 amino acids. The V gene's germline CDR1 is MNHEY and CDR2 SMNVEV (reference sequence).

Sequencing used CD8+ T cells from PBMCs. V usage is TRBV27 and J usage is TRBJ1-5; 8 bases line up with TRBD1. This TCR was sampled from a human donor with multiple sclerosis. As DNA, the CDR3 is TGTGCCAGCGGACAGGGTCAACAGCCCCAGCATTTT. As protein: CASGQGQQPQHF.